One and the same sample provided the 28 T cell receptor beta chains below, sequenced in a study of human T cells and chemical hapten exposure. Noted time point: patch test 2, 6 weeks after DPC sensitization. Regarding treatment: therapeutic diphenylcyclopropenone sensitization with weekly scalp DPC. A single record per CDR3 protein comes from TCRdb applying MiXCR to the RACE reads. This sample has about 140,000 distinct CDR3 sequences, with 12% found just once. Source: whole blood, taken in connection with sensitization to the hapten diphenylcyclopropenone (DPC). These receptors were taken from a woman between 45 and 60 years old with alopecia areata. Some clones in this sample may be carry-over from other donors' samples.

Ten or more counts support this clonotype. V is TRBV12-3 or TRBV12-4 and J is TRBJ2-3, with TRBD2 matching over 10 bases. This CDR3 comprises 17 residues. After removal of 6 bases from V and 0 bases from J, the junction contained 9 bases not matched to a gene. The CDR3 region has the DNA TGTGCCAGCAGCTTCAATAGCGGGAGGACTAGCACAGATACGCAGTATTTT. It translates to CASSFNSGRTSTDTQYF.

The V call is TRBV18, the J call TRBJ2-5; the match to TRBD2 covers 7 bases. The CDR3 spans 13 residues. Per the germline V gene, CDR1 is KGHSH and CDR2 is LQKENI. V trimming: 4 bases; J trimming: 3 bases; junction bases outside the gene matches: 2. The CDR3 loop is CASSLLAEETQYF. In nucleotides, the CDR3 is TGTGCCAGCTCACTTCTAGCGGAAGAGACCCAGTACTTC.

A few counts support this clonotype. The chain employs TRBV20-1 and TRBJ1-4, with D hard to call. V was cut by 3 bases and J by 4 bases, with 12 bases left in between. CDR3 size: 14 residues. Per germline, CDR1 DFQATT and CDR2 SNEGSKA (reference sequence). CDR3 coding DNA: TGCAGTGCTAGGATCGGTGGCAGTAATGAAAAACTGTTTTTT. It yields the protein CSARIGGSNEKLFF.

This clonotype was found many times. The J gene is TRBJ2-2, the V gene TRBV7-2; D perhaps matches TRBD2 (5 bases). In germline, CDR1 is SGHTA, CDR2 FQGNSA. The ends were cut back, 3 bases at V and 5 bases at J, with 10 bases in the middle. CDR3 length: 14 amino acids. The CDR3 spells CASSFQLGTGELFF. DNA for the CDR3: TGTGCCAGCAGCTTTCAACTAGGAACCGGGGAGCTGTTTTTT.

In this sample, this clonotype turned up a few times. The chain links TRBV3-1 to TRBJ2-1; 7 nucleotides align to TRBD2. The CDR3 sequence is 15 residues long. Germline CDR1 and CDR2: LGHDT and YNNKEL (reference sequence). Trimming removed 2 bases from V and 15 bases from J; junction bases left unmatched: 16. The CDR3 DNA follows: TGTGCCAGCAGCCAATGGGAGGGAGAAGCTAAATTGCCGTTCTTC. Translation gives CASSQWEGEAKLPFF.

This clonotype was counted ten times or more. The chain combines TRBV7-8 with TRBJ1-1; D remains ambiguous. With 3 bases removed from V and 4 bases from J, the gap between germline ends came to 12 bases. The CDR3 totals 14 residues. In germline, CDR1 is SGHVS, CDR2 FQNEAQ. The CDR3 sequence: CASSFTPGSTEAFF. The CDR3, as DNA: TGTGCCAGCAGCTTTACGCCCGGGAGCACTGAAGCTTTCTTT. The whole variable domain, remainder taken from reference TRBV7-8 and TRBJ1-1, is GAGVSQSPRYKVAKRGQDVALRCDPISGHVSLFWYQQALGQGPEFLTYFQNEAQLDKSGLPSDRFFAERPEGSVSTLKIQRTQQEDSAVYLCASSFTPGSTEAFFGQGTRLTVV.

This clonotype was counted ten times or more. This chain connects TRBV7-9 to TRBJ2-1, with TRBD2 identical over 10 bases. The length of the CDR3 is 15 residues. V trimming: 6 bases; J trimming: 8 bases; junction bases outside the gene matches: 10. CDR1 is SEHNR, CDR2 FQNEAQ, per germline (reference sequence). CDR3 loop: CASSLSGRVMDEQFF. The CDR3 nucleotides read TGTGCCAGCAGTTTGAGCGGGAGGGTTATGGATGAGCAGTTCTTC.

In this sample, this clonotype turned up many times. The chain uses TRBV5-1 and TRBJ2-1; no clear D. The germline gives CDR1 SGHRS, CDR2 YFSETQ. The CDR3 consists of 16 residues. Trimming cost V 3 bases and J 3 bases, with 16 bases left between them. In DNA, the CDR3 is TGCGCCAGCAGCTCACAGCCCCAAAGGGACTACAATGAGCAGTTCTTC. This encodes CASSSQPQRDYNEQFF.

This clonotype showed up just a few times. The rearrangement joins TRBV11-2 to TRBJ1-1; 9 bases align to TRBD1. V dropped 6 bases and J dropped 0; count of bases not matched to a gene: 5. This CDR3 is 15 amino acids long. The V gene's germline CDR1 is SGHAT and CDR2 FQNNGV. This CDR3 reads CASSLQGAMNTEAFF. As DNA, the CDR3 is TGTGCCAGCAGTTTACAGGGGGCAATGAACACTGAAGCTTTCTTT.

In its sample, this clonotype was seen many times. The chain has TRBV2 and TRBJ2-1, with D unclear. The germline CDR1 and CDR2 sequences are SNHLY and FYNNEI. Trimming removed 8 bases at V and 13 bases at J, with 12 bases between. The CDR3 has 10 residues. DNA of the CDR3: TGTGCCAGCCAGGAATACGCTCAGTTCTTC. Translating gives CASQEYAQFF.

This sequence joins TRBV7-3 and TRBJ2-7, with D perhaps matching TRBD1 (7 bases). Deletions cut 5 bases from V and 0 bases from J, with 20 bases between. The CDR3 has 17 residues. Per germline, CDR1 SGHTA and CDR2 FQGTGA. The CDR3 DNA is TGTGCCAGCAGCCCTCATCAGGGGGGACCGAACTCCTACGAGCAGTACTTC. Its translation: CASSPHQGGPNSYEQYF.

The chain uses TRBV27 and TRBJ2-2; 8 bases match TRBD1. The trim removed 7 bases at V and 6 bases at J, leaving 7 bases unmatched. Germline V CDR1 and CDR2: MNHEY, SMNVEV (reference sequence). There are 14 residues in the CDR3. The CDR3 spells CASTEDRVAGELFF. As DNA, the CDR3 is TGTGCCAGCACCGAGGACAGGGTGGCCGGGGAGCTGTTTTTT.

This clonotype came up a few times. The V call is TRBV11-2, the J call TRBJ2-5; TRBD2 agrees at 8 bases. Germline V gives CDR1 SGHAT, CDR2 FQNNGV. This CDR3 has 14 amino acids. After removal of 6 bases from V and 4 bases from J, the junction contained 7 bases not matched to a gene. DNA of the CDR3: TGTGCCAGCAGGACGGGACTAGTTCCAGAGACCCAGTACTTC. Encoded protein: CASRTGLVPETQYF.

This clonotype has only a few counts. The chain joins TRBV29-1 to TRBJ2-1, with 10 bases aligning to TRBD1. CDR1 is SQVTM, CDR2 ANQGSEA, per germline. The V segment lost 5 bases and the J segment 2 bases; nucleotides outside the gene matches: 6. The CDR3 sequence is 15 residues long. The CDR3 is CSVIPGQGTYNEQFF. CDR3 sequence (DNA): TGCAGCGTTATACCGGGACAGGGGACCTACAATGAGCAGTTCTTC.

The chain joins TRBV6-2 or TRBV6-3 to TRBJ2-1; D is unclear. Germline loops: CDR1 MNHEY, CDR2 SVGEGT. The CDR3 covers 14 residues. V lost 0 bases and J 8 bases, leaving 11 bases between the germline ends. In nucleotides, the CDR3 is TGTGCCAGCAGTTACTCACGGGTCCGGGATGAGCAGTTCTTC. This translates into CASSYSRVRDEQFF.

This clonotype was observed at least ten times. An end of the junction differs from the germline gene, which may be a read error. CDR3 DNA: TGTGCCAGCAGCCTCGGGACAGGGTCCTACAATGAGCAGTTCTTC. Its protein product is CASSLGTGSYNEQFF. V usage is TRBV5-1 and J usage is TRBJ2-1, with TRBD1 matching over 9 bases. This CDR3 spans 15 amino acids. Germline lookup yields CDR1 SGHRS and CDR2 YFSETQ.

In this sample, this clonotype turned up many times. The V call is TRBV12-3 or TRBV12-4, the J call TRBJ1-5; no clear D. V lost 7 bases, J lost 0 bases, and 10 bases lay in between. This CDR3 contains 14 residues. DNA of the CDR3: TGTGCCAGCACCTTGGGGAGTAGCAATCAGCCCCAGCATTTT. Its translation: CASTLGSSNQPQHF.

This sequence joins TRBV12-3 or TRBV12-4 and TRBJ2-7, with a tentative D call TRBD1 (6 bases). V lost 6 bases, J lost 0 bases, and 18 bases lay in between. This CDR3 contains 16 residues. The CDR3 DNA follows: TGTGCCAGCAGGGCCTCGGACTGGGGGCTCTCCTACGAGCAGTACTTC. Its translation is CASRASDWGLSYEQYF.

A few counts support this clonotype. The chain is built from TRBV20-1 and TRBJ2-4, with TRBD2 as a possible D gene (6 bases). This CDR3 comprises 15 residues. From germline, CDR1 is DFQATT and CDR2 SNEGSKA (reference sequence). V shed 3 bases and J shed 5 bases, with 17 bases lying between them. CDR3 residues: CSASLPGGVQNIQYF. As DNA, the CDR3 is TGCAGTGCTAGCCTTCCGGGCGGGGTGCAAAACATTCAGTACTTC.

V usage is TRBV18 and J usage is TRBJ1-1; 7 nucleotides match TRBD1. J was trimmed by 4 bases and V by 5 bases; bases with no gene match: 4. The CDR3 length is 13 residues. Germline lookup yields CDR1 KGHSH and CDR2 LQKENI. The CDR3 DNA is TGTGCCAGCTCAGAACAGGGGATCACTGAAGCTTTCTTT. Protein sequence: CASSEQGITEAFF.

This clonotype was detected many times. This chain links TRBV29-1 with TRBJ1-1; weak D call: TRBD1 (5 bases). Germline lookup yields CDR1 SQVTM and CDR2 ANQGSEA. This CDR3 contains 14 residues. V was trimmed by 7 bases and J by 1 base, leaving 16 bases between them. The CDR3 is CSGSGGDRNTEAFF. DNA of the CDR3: TGCAGCGGGAGTGGGGGGGATCGGAACACTGAAGCTTTCTTT.

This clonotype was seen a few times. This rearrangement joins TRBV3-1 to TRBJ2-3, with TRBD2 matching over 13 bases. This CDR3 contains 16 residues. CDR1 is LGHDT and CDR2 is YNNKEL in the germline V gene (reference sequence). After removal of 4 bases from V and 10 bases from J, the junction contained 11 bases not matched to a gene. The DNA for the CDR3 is TGTGCCAGCAGCCTCCGACTAGCGGGAGGCCTCGAGGCGCAGTATTTT. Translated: CASSLRLAGGLEAQYF.

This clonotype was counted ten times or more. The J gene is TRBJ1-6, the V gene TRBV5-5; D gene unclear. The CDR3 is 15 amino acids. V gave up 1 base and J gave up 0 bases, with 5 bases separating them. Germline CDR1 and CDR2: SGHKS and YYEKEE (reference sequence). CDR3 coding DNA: TGTGCCAGCAGCTTGAAAAGCTCCTATAATTCACCCCTCCACTTT. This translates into CASSLKSSYNSPLHF.

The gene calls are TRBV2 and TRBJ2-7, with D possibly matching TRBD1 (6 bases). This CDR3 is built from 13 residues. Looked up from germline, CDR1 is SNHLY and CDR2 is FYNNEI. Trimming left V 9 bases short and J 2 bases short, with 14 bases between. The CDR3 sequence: CASSDRSPYEQYF. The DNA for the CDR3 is TGTGCCAGTTCTGACAGGTCCCCCTACGAGCAGTACTTC.

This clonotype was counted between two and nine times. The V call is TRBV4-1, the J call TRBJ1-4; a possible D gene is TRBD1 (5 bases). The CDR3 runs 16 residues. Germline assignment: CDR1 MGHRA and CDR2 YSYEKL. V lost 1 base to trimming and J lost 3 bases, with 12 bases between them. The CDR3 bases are TGCGCCAGCAGCCAAGCGGTAGGGGTTGCTAATGAAAAACTGTTTTTT. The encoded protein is CASSQAVGVANEKLFF.

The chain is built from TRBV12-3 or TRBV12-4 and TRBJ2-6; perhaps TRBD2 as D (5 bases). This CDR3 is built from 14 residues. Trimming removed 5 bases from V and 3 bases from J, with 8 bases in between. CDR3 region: CASSNGDGANVLTF. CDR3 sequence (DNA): TGTGCCAGCAGTAACGGGGATGGGGCCAACGTCCTGACTTTC.

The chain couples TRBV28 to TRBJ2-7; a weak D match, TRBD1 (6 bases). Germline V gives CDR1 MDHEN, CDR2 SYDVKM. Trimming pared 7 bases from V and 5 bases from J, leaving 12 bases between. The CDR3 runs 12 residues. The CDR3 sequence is CASKQGTNEQYF. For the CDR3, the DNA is TGTGCCAGCAAACAGGGCACCAACGAGCAGTACTTC.

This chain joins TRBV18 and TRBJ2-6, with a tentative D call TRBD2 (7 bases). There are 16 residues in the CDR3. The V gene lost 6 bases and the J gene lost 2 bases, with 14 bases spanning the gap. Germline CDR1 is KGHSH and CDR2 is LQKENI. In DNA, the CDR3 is TGTGCCAGCTCGTTTAGGGGGGGCGCTGGGGCCAACGTCCTGACTTTC. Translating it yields CASSFRGGAGANVLTF.